The subject of this entry is one TCR beta chain. Its antigen is unidentified. The sample comes from a study of identifying expanded T cells in peripheral blood. Clones were sequenced by immunoSEQ multiplex PCR, and TCRdb holds only the in-frame ones, with some missing. The sample holds about 110,000 clones, 75% to 90% seen once. Overall study results and limits: Over approximately two and four weeks, about 17 and 20 clones changed, versus 1.2 between replicates.

Collection occurred without any documented infections or immune events in donors. Material for sequencing was blood. This receptor was identified in a person aged 18 to 75 in good health.

In DNA, the CDR3 is TGTGCCAGCAGCCAAGAATTCATGGGGGGTATTTACACTGAAGCTTTCTTT. Translation: CASSQEFMGGIYTEAFF. V usage is TRBV14 and J usage is TRBJ1-1; D is possibly TRBD1 (5 bases). V lost 0 bases to trimming and J lost 3 bases, with 17 bases between them. Germline CDR1 is SGHDN and CDR2 is FVKESK. This CDR3 has 17 residues.